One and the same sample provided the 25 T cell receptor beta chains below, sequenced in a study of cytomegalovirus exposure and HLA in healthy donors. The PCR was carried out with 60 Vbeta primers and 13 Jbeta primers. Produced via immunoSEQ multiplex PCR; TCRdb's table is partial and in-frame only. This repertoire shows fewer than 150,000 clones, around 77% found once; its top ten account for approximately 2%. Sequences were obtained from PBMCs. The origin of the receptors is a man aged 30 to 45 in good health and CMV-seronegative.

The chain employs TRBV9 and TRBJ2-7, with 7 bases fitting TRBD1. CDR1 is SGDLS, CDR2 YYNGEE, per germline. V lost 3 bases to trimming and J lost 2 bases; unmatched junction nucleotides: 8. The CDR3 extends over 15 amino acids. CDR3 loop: CASSGHRGNAYEQYF. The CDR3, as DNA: TGTGCCAGCAGCGGACACAGGGGTAACGCCTACGAGCAGTACTTC.

The CDR3 here is CASSPLMGAREAFF. CDR3 DNA sequence: TGTGCCAGCTCACCACTGATGGGGGCTCGTGAAGCTTTCTTT. The rearrangement uses TRBV18 and TRBJ1-1; TRBD1 is a possible D gene (6 bases). Between the trimmed V and J ends, which lost 1 base and 7 bases, there was a span of 13 bases. The CDR3 has 14 residues. Germline-derived CDR1 and CDR2 are KGHSH and LQKENI.

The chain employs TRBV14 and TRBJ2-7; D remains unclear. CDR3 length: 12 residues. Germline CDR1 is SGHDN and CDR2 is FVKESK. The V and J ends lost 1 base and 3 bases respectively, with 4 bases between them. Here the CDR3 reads CASSQVSYEQYF. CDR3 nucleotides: TGTGCCAGCAGCCAAGTTAGCTACGAGCAGTACTTC.

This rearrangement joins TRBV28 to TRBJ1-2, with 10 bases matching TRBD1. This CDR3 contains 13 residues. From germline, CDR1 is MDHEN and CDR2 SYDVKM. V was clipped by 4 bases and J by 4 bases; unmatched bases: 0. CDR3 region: CASSWDRGYGYTF. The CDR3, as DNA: TGTGCCAGCAGTTGGGACAGGGGCTATGGCTACACCTTC.

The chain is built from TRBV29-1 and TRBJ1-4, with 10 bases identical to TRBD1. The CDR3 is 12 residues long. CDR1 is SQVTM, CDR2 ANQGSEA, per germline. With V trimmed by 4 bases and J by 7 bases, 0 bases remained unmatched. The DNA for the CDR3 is TGCAGCGTTGGGGACAGGGGTGAAAAACTGTTTTTT. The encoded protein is CSVGDRGEKLFF.

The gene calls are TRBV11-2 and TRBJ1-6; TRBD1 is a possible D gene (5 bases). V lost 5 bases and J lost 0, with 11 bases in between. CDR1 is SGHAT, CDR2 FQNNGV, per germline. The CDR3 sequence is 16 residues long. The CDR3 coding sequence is TGTGCCAGCAGCCCCGCAGGGTACTCCTATAATTCACCCCTCCACTTT. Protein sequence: CASSPAGYSYNSPLHF.

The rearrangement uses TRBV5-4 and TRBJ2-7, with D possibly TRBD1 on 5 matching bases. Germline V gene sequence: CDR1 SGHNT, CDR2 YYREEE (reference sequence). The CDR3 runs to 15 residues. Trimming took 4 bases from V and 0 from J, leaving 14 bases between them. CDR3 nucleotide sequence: TGTGCCAGCAGCCCGAGAACAGGCAGCTCCTACGAGCAGTACTTC. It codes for CASSPRTGSSYEQYF.

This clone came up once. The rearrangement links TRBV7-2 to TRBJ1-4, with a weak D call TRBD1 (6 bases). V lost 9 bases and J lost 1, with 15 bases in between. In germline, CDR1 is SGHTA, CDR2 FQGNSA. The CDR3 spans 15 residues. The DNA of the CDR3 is TGTGCCAGTCGCAGGGGCATGCTAACTAATGAAAAACTGTTTTTT. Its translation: CASRRGMLTNEKLFF.

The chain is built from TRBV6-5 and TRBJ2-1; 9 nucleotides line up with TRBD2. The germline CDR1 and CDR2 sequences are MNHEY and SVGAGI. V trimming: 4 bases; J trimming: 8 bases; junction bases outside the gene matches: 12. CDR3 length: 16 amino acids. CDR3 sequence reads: CASSSQASSGTDEQFF. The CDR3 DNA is TGTGCCAGCAGTTCACAGGCCTCTAGCGGGACTGATGAGCAGTTCTTC.

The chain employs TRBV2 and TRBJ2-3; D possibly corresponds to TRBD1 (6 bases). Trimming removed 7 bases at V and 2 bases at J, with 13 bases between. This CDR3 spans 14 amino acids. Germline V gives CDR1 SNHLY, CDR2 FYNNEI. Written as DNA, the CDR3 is TGTGCCAGCATGAGGGGACAAGTCACAGATACGCAGTATTTT. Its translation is CASMRGQVTDTQYF.

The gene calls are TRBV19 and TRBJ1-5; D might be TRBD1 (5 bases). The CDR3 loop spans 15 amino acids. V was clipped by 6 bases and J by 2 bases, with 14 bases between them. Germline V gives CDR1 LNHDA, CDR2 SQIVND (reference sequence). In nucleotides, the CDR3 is TGTGCCAGTAGCGCTCAGGGTAGTGGCAATCAGCCCCAGCATTTT. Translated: CASSAQGSGNQPQHF.

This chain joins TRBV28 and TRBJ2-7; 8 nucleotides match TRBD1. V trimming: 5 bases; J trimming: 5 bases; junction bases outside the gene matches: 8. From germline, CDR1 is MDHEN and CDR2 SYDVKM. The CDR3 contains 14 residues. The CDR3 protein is CASSTRTGTNEQYF. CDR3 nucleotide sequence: TGTGCCAGCAGTACCCGGACAGGGACGAACGAGCAGTACTTC. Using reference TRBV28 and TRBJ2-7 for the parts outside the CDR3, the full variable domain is DVKVTQSSRYLVKRTGEKVFLECVQDMDHENMFWYRQDPGLGLRLIYFSYDVKMKEKGDIPEGYSVSREKKERFSLILESASTNQTSMYLCASSTRTGTNEQYFGPGTRLTVT.

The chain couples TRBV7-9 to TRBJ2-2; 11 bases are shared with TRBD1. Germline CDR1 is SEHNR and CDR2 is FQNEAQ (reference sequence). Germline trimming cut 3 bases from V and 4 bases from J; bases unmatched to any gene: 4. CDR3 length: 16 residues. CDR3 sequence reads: CASSFTGTGGTGELFF. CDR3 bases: TGTGCCAGCAGCTTTACCGGGACAGGGGGCACCGGGGAGCTGTTTTTT.

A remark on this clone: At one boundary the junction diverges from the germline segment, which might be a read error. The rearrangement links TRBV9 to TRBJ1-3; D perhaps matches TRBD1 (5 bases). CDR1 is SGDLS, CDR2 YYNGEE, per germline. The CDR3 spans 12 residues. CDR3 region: CGSGTDGNTIYF. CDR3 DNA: TGTGGCAGCGGGACTGATGGAAACACCATATATTTT. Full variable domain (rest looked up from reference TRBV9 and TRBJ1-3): DSGVTQTPKHLITATGQRVTLRCSPRSGDLSVYWYQQSLDQGLQFLIQYYNGEERAKGNILERFSAQQFPDLHSELNLSSLELGDSALYFCGSGTDGNTIYFGEGSWLTVV.

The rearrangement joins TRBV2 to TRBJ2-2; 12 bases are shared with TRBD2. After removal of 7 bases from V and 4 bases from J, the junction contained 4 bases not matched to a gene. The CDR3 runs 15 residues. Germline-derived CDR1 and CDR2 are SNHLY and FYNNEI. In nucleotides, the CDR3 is TGTGCCAGCACCACGGGACTAGCGGGCACCGGGGAGCTGTTTTTT. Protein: CASTTGLAGTGELFF.

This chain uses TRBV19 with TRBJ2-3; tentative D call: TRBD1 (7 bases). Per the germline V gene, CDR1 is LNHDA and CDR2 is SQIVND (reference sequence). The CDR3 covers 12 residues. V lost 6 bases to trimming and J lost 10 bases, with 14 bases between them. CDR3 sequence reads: CASRGGQTAQYF. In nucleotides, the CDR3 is TGTGCCAGTAGGGGGGGACAGACCGCGCAGTATTTT.

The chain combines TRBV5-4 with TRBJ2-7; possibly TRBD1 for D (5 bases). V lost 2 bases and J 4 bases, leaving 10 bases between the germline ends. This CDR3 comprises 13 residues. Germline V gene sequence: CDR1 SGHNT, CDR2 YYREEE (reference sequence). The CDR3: CASSLGAEYEQYF. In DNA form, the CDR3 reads TGTGCCAGCAGCTTAGGGGCGGAGTACGAGCAGTACTTC. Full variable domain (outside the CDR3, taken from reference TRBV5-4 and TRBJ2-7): ETGVTQSPTHLIKTRGQQVTLRCSSQSGHNTVSWYQQALGQGPQFIFQYYREEENGRGNFPPRFSGLQFPNYSSELNVNALELDDSALYLCASSLGAEYEQYFGPGTRLTVT.

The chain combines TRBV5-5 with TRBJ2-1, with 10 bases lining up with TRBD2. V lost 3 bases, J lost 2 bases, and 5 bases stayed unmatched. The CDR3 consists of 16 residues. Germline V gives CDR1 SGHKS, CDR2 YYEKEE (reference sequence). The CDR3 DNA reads TGTGCCAGCAGCTCTAAGCGGGGGGGTACCTACAATGAGCAGTTCTTC. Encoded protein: CASSSKRGGTYNEQFF.

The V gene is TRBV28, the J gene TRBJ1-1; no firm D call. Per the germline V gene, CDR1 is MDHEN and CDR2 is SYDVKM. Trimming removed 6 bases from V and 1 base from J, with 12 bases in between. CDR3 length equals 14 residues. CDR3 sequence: CASSAAGANTEAFF. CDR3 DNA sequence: TGTGCCAGCAGCGCTGCGGGCGCGAACACTGAAGCTTTCTTT.

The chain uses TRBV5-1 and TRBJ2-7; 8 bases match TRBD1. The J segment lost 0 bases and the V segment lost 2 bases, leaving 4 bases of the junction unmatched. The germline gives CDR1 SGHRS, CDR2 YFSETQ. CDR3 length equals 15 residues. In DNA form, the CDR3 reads TGCGCCAGCAGCTTTCTCACAGGGGGCTCCTACGAGCAGTACTTC. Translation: CASSFLTGGSYEQYF. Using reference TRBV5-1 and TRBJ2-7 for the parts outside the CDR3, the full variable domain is KAGVTQTPRYLIKTRGQQVTLSCSPISGHRSVSWYQQTPGQGLQFLFEYFSETQRNKGNFPGRFSGRQFSNSRSEMNVSTLELGDSALYLCASSFLTGGSYEQYFGPGTRLTVT.

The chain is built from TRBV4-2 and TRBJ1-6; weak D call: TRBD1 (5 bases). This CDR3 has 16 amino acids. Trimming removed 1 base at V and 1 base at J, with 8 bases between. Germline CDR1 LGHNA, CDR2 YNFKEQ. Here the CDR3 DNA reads TGTGCCAGCAGCCAAGGGGAGGGGTCCTATAATTCACCCCTCCACTTT. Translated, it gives CASSQGEGSYNSPLHF.

DNA for the CDR3: TGTGCCAGTAGTGCGGAGGGGACTCAGCCCCAGCATTTT. Encoded protein: CASSAEGTQPQHF. This sequence joins TRBV19 and TRBJ1-5; D perhaps matches TRBD1 (5 bases). The CDR3 is made up of 13 amino acids. V gave up 5 bases and J gave up 6 bases, with 11 bases separating them. In germline, CDR1 is LNHDA, CDR2 SQIVND (reference sequence).

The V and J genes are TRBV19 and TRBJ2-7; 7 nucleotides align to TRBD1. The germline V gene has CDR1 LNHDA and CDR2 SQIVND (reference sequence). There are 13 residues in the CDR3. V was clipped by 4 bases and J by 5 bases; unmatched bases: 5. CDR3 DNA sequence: TGTGCCAGTAGTAGACAGGGAAGAAACGAGCAGTACTTC. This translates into CASSRQGRNEQYF.

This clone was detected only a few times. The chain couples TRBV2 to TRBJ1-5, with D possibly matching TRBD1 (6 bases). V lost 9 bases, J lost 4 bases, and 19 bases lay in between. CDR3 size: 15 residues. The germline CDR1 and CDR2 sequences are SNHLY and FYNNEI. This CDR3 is CARLPWGRGNQPQHF. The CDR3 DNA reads TGTGCCAGACTACCTTGGGGCAGGGGAAATCAGCCCCAGCATTTT.

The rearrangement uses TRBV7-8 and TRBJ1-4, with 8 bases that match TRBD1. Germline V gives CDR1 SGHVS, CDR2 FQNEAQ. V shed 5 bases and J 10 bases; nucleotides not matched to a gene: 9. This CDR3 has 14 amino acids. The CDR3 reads CASSLGTGGLKLFF. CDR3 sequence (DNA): TGTGCCAGCAGCCTAGGGACAGGAGGGCTAAAACTGTTTTTT.